This T cell receptor (beta chain) was captured in a study of memory CD4+ T cells and cytomegalovirus serostatus. Study-wide background: Of the healthy Belgian adults, 9 or 10 were CMV seropositive and about 24 seronegative.

The CDR3 loop spans 16 amino acids. Germline V gene sequence: CDR1 MNHEY, CDR2 SVGAGI. The junction had 9 bases not matched to a gene; V was cut back by 4 bases and J by 4 bases. The sort gate was single viable CD3+CD4+CD8-CD45RO+ cells for memory CD4+ T cells. Using immunoSEQ multiplex PCR, the repertoire was profiled, and TCRdb retains in-frame clones only, with some absent. The sample contains around 50,000 clones, around 82% of which appear only once. The material sequenced was memory CD4+ T cells from blood. The clonotype comes from an adult in good health and CMV-seronegative. The V call is TRBV6-5, the J call TRBJ2-2; 7 bases align to TRBD1. CDR3 in amino acids: CASSSLSGGSTGELFF. CDR3 nucleotides: TGTGCCAGCAGTTCCCTGTCAGGGGGTAGCACCGGGGAGCTGTTTTTT.